These 3 T cell receptor beta chains came from one sample sequenced in a study of T cells after yellow fever vaccination. One entry per CDR3 protein, called by TCRdb with MiXCR from the 5' RACE reads. The table includes a few hundred thousand distinct CDR3 sequences, 8.7% detected once. This specimen was PBMCs, taken on the day of the first yellow fever vaccination. These TCRs come from a man aged 18-30 years who received the YFV17D yellow fever vaccine.

The chain couples TRBV9 to TRBJ1-2; D is perhaps TRBD1 (5 bases). The CDR3 is made up of 14 amino acids. The germline V and J ends were trimmed by 2 bases and 3 bases, with 11 bases remaining between them. From germline, CDR1 is SGDLS and CDR2 YYNGEE. The CDR3 bases are TGTGCCAGCAGCGTTACCGGGGCCCACTATGGCTACACCTTC. It codes for CASSVTGAHYGYTF. The whole variable domain, remainder taken from reference TRBV9 and TRBJ1-2, is DSGVTQTPKHLITATGQRVTLRCSPRSGDLSVYWYQQSLDQGLQFLIQYYNGEERAKGNILERFSAQQFPDLHSELNLSSLELGDSALYFCASSVTGAHYGYTFGSGTRLTVV.

This clonotype was picked up many times. This chain joins TRBV6-5 and TRBJ2-2; TRBD2 matches 8 bases. CDR3 size: 17 residues. After removal of 0 bases from V and 0 bases from J, the junction contained 3 bases not matched to a gene. Germline V gene sequence: CDR1 MNHEY, CDR2 SVGAGI. CDR3 amino acids: CASSYSRLASNTGELFF. CDR3 DNA sequence: TGTGCCAGCAGTTACTCCCGACTAGCGTCGAACACCGGGGAGCTGTTTTTT.

This clonotype has ten or more counts. The rearrangement uses TRBV20-1 and TRBJ2-7, with D possibly called TRBD1 or TRBD2 (6 bases each). The CDR3 covers 13 residues. V lost 0 bases and J 7 bases, leaving 13 bases between the germline ends. Germline lookup yields CDR1 DFQATT and CDR2 SNEGSKA (reference sequence). The CDR3 coding sequence is TGCAGTGCTAGAGATCGGGGGCCGAATGAGCAGTACTTC. The encoded protein is CSARDRGPNEQYF.